The T cell receptor (beta chain) described here comes from a study of CD8+ T cells in alopecia areata. RNA extraction was followed by reverse transcription into cDNA, which acted as the sequencing template. Assay: immunoSEQ multiplex PCR; the TCRdb copy retains only in-frame clones and omits some. The repertoire holds about 6,900 clones, with about two thirds as singletons. V trimming: 5 bases; J trimming: 5 bases; junction bases outside the gene matches: 11. Germline lookup yields CDR1 SGHNT and CDR2 YYREEE (reference sequence). The CDR3 contains 15 residues. The sample's treatment: oral pan-JAK inhibitor, 5-10 mg twice daily. Specimens obtained from alopecia areata patients comprised lesional scalp punch biopsies and peripheral blood.

The chain links TRBV5-4 to TRBJ2-3; TRBD2 matches at 7 bases. The material sequenced was skin, taken at week 4, from a patient treated with tofacitinib. The TCR comes from a human donor with alopecia areata. CDR3 loop: CASRTGGRALDTQYF. DNA of the CDR3: TGTGCCAGCAGAACCGGAGGGAGGGCCCTAGATACGCAGTATTTT.